The clone carrying this TCR beta chain was recorded many times. The antigen is undetermined. CDR1 and CDR2 (germline): MNHNS, SASEGT. CDR3 length: 15 amino acids. V lost 5 bases and J lost 5; bases outside the gene matches: 7. This sample stems from a study of glioma-infiltrating T cells. Amplification of TCR alpha and beta CDR3 regions from RNA used iRepertoire nested multiplex PCR. TCRdb recomputed calls from the multiplex PCR reads with MiXCR, one row per CDR3 protein. The sample records 100,000 to 150,000 distinct CDR3 sequences, approximately 26% being singletons. Findings and limits, study-wide: Above-expected tissue-blood divergence occurred in all gliomas, most in low-grade ones.

The chain couples TRBV6-1 to TRBJ2-1; 9 nucleotides match TRBD1. The sequenced material came from glioma tissue, nonneoplastic brain tissue, or PBMCs (not recorded which). The source of this sequence is a human donor with low-grade glioma or glioblastoma, undergoing nonglioma brain surgery, or in good health (not recorded which). The CDR3: CASSTHRGRDNEQFF. The CDR3 DNA reads as TGTGCCAGCAGTACACACAGGGGGCGAGACAATGAGCAGTTCTTC.